This passage covers 10 T cell receptor beta chains from one sample sequenced in a study of beta chain features in type 1 diabetes. Sequenced material consisted of expressed TCRB transcripts (all of the isolated RNA was reverse transcribed). Sequencing was performed with immunoSEQ multiplex PCR; in TCRdb, only in-frame clones are kept and a portion is missing. This repertoire shows some 270,000 clones, under 8.5% found once; its top ten account for roughly 1%. The sample comprised central memory CD4+ T cells from blood. Source of these receptors: a woman between 18 and 30 years old in good health.

CDR3 residues: CASSYRGEYGYTF. The CDR3 nucleotides read TGTGCCAGCAGTTATAGAGGGGAATATGGCTACACCTTC. The chain uses TRBV6-5 and TRBJ1-2; perhaps TRBD1 as D (5 bases). The CDR3 runs to 13 residues. CDR1 is MNHEY, CDR2 SVGAGI, per germline. Trimming took off 3 bases at V and 5 bases at J, with 10 bases between the two ends.

In this sample, this clone turned up a few times. This chain connects TRBV2 to TRBJ2-6; D is unclear. The CDR3 spans 15 residues. Germline V gene sequence: CDR1 SNHLY, CDR2 FYNNEI. Trimming took 7 bases from V and 0 from J, leaving 10 bases between them. Here the CDR3 reads CASKSTASGANVLTF. The CDR3 bases are TGTGCCAGCAAGAGCACCGCCTCTGGGGCCAACGTCCTGACTTTC.

The chain combines TRBV5-4 with TRBJ2-1, with a possible D match to TRBD2 (6 bases). V was cut by 4 bases and J by 0 bases, with 11 bases left in between. Germline CDR1 and CDR2: SGHNT and YYREEE (reference sequence). The CDR3 length is 15 residues. The CDR3 loop is CASSLGGVSYNEQFF. The DNA for the CDR3 is TGTGCCAGCAGCCTCGGGGGAGTCTCCTACAATGAGCAGTTCTTC. The full variable domain, completed using reference TRBV5-4 and TRBJ2-1, is ETGVTQSPTHLIKTRGQQVTLRCSSQSGHNTVSWYQQALGQGPQFIFQYYREEENGRGNFPPRFSGLQFPNYSSELNVNALELDDSALYLCASSLGGVSYNEQFFGPGTRLTVL.

V gene TRBV14 combines with J gene TRBJ2-1; weak D call: TRBD2 (5 bases). Germline-derived CDR1 and CDR2 are SGHDN and FVKESK. CDR3 length: 13 amino acids. The ends were cut back, 2 bases at V and 5 bases at J, with 7 bases in the middle. Here the CDR3 reads CASSQTRNNEQFF. In DNA form, the CDR3 reads TGTGCCAGCAGCCAAACTAGGAACAATGAGCAGTTCTTC.

This sequence joins TRBV27 and TRBJ1-3; 8 positions match TRBD1. The length of the CDR3 is 14 residues. Germline V gene lookup returns CDR1 MNHEY and CDR2 SMNVEV (reference sequence). V lost 5 bases to trimming and J lost 8 bases; unmatched junction nucleotides: 8. The CDR3 region is CASSQGQGGHTIYF. The CDR3 nucleotides read TGTGCCAGCAGTCAAGGACAGGGCGGGCACACCATATATTTT.

This clone was recorded a few times. The chain links TRBV4-1 to TRBJ2-1; D is unresolved. This CDR3 comprises 16 residues. Trimming stripped 0 bases from V and 1 base from J, with 10 bases between. Germline CDR1 reads MGHRA; CDR2 reads YSYEKL. The chain's CDR3 is CASSQEPARSYNEQFF. Here the CDR3 DNA reads TGCGCCAGCAGCCAAGAACCTGCCAGGTCCTACAATGAGCAGTTCTTC.

CDR3 nucleotides: TGTGCCTGGAGTCGACTAGCGGGTATGACCTACGAGCAGTACTTC. As protein: CAWSRLAGMTYEQYF. The rearrangement links TRBV30 to TRBJ2-7, with TRBD2 identical over 10 bases. The CDR3 contains 15 residues. Unmatched junction bases numbered 6, after V lost 2 bases and J lost 2 bases. Germline CDR1 and CDR2: GTSNPN and SVGIG (reference sequence).

This clone appeared many times. This rearrangement joins TRBV27 to TRBJ1-2; D not resolved. The CDR3 spans 14 residues. Germline lookup yields CDR1 MNHEY and CDR2 SMNVEV (reference sequence). V was shortened by 3 bases and J by 0 bases, with 8 bases between the two germline ends. The CDR3 nucleotides read TGTGCCAGCAGTTTGCACGGAGCTAACTATGGCTACACCTTC. This codes for CASSLHGANYGYTF.

This clone was detected only a few times. J is TRBJ2-3 and V is TRBV4-1, with D possibly called TRBD1 or TRBD2 (5 bases each). CDR1 MGHRA and CDR2 YSYEKL come from the germline V gene. Trimming cost V 2 bases and J 1 base, with 16 bases left between them. This CDR3 is built from 17 residues. CDR3 nucleotide sequence: TGCGCCAGCAGCCAAAGCCACGGGGCAGGGCGCACAGATACGCAGTATTTT. Amino acid sequence: CASSQSHGAGRTDTQYF.

The rearrangement uses TRBV4-2 and TRBJ1-3; D perhaps matches TRBD1 (5 bases). Trimming removed 0 bases from V and 4 bases from J, with 13 bases in between. The CDR3 is 16 residues long. Germline CDR1 reads LGHNA; CDR2 reads YNFKEQ. CDR3 bases: TGTGCCAGCAGCCAAGAAGACCGACAGATGGGAAACACCATATATTTT. It is translated as CASSQEDRQMGNTIYF.